This TCR beta chain was identified during a study of T cell responses to AZD1222 COVID-19 vaccine. The repertoire was sequenced with immunoSEQ multiplex PCR; TCRdb's copy has only in-frame clones and lacks some. The data contain 130,000 or so clones, 85% to 95% of them singletons. The CDR3 is made up of 14 amino acids. The ends lost 3 bases at V and 7 bases at J; junction bases unmatched: 4. Per the germline V gene, CDR1 is SEHNR and CDR2 is FQNEAQ (reference sequence). On this clone itself: Its specificity is not known.

Overall study findings and caveats: Regions 160-218 and 743-854 held dominance among vaccine-associated CD4 TCRs, which spanned spike.

The V gene is TRBV7-9, the J gene TRBJ2-7; 12 bases agree with TRBD1. The sample here was peripheral blood, taken on day 0 of AZD1222 vaccination. The sequence was obtained from an adult in good health. CDR3 loop: CASSLGQGAKEQYF. CDR3 nucleotide sequence: TGTGCCAGCAGCTTGGGACAGGGGGCGAAGGAGCAGTACTTC.